This T cell receptor (beta chain) stems from a study of T cells in localized non-small cell lung cancer. Study findings and constraints: Median detection of top 100 tumor clones in adjacent lung was 57 clones. It remains possible that heterogeneity exists, since only one tumor region was sequenced. Higher adjacent-lung clonality was associated with shorter survival.

Germline-derived CDR1 and CDR2 are SNHLY and FYNNEI. There are 10 residues in the CDR3. V was pared by 7 bases and J by 6 bases, with 7 bases between. Assay used: immunoSEQ multiplex PCR; TCRdb lists only in-frame clones, some missing. The profile shows 90,000 to 95,000 clones, roughly 93% of them singletons. As for this clone: Its target is not known.

The rearrangement links TRBV2 to TRBJ2-7, with D perhaps assigned TRBD1 or TRBD2 (5 bases each). The sample in question was PBMCs, obtained before any cancer treatment. The sequence was collected from a woman aged 35 to 69 with stage II squamous cell lung carcinoma. This CDR3 is CASMGVEQYF. DNA for the CDR3: TGTGCCAGCATGGGGGTCGAGCAGTACTTC.